The 14 T cell receptor beta chains below come from one sample, sequenced in a study of shared clonotypes between healthy human individuals. Here immunoSEQ multiplex PCR was the method, and the copy in TCRdb shows in-frame clones only, minus some. The profile covers 850,000 to 1,200,000 clones, with about 77% appearing a single time and over 1.3% taken by the ten largest. Sequencing was performed on memory CD4+ T cells sorted from blood. Subset defined: CD45RA-negative fraction. The source of these receptors is a man between 18 and 29 years old in good health.

The chain is built from TRBV11-2 and TRBJ2-5; 7 nucleotides align to TRBD1. CDR1 SGHAT and CDR2 FQNNGV come from the germline V gene. Trimming at V came to 8 bases and at J to 1 base, leaving 10 bases not matched to a gene. The CDR3 loop spans 15 amino acids. In DNA form, the CDR3 reads TGTGCCAGCTTAATCTCGGGACAGATCCAAGAGACCCAGTACTTC. Translating it yields CASLISGQIQETQYF.

This clone was detected only a few times. The gene calls are TRBV5-1 and TRBJ1-1, with 8 nucleotides matching TRBD1. The V gene end was trimmed by 4 bases and the J gene end by 6 bases; junction bases not matched to a gene: 5. Germline values: CDR1 SGHRS, CDR2 YFSETQ. The length of the CDR3 is 13 residues. The CDR3 coding sequence is TGCGCCAGCAGCCGTGACAGGGGCCCTGAAGCTTTCTTT. It translates to CASSRDRGPEAFF.

About this clone itself: The junction and the germline gene differ at one end; a read error may be behind it. V gene TRBV11-3 combines with J gene TRBJ2-5, with 8 bases matching TRBD1. Germline CDR1 and CDR2: SGHNT and YENEEA. The CDR3 length is 16 residues. CDR3 sequence (DNA): TGTGTCAGCAGCTTAGTCGTTGCAGGGGGCGTTGAGACCCAGTACTTC. This gives the protein CVSSLVVAGGVETQYF.

The chain carries TRBV7-2 and TRBJ2-2; either TRBD1 or TRBD2 may fit D (5 bases each). The CDR3 totals 15 residues. CDR1 and CDR2 from the germline V gene are SGHTA and FQGNSA. Between the trimmed V and J ends, which lost 1 base and 3 bases, there was a span of 9 bases. The CDR3 is CASSLGDGYTGELFF. The CDR3 nucleotides are TGTGCCAGCAGCTTAGGGGACGGCTACACCGGGGAGCTGTTTTTT. Drawing the rest from reference TRBV7-2 and TRBJ2-2, the complete variable domain is GAGVSQSPSNKVTEKGKDVELRCDPISGHTALYWYRQSLGQGLEFLIYFQGNSAPDKSGLPSDRFSAERTGGSVSTLTIQRTQQEDSAVYLCASSLGDGYTGELFFGEGSRLTVL.

This chain connects TRBV6-5 to TRBJ1-1; D ambiguous. The V gene's germline CDR1 is MNHEY and CDR2 SVGAGI. The germline V and J ends were trimmed by 5 bases and 6 bases, with 16 bases remaining between them. The CDR3 sequence is 14 residues long. The CDR3 nucleotides read TGTGCCAGCAGTAAACTCACGGGTACGGCTGAAGCTTTCTTT. Translating it yields CASSKLTGTAEAFF.

CDR3 sequence: CASSSGLANTGELFF. CDR3 nucleotides: TGTGCCAGCAGCTCAGGACTGGCGAACACCGGGGAGCTGTTTTTT. This chain connects TRBV11-3 to TRBJ2-2, with D possibly being TRBD2 (5 bases). Trimming took off 4 bases at V and 0 bases at J, with 9 bases between the two ends. The germline V gene has CDR1 SGHNT and CDR2 YENEEA. The CDR3 has 15 residues. Complete variable domain (other parts from reference TRBV11-3 and TRBJ2-2): EAGVVQSPRYKIIEKKQPVAFWCNPISGHNTLYWYLQNLGQGPELLIRYENEEAVDDSQLPKDRFSAERLKGVDSTLKIQPAELGDSAVYLCASSSGLANTGELFFGEGSRLTVL.

The V call is TRBV5-1, the J call TRBJ2-1; D possibly corresponds to TRBD1 (6 bases). V dropped 2 bases and J dropped 0 bases, with 9 bases sitting between them. The germline V gene has CDR1 SGHRS and CDR2 YFSETQ. The CDR3 is made up of 15 amino acids. The CDR3 here is CASSLGTLSYNEQFF. The CDR3 coding sequence is TGCGCCAGCAGCTTAGGGACACTCTCCTACAATGAGCAGTTCTTC.

This clone was recorded once. The rearrangement uses TRBV7-6 and TRBJ1-3; D perhaps matches TRBD1 (6 bases). The CDR3 consists of 16 residues. Germline CDR1 SGHVS, CDR2 FNYEAQ. V dropped 5 bases and J dropped 2 bases, with 16 bases sitting between them. CDR3 residues: CASSENRAGTGNTIYF. CDR3 DNA: TGTGCCAGCAGCGAAAACAGGGCTGGAACTGGAAACACCATATATTTT. Full variable domain (outside the CDR3, taken from reference TRBV7-6 and TRBJ1-3): GAGVSQSPRYKVTKRGQDVALRCDPISGHVSLYWYRQALGQGPEFLTYFNYEAQQDKSGLPNDRFSAERPEGSISTLTIQRTEQRDSAMYRCASSENRAGTGNTIYFGEGSWLTVV.

V and J are TRBV28 and TRBJ2-2, with 7 bases lining up with TRBD1. The CDR3 spans 14 residues. In germline, CDR1 is MDHEN, CDR2 SYDVKM. J was trimmed by 4 bases and V by 10 bases; bases with no gene match: 9. Written as DNA, the CDR3 is TGTGCCACCGTATGGGCAGGGGGCACCGGGGAGCTGTTTTTT. This encodes CATVWAGGTGELFF.

The sample holds one count of this clone. The J gene is TRBJ1-2, the V gene TRBV27; tentative D call: TRBD1 (5 bases). Trimming pared 5 bases from V and 4 bases from J, leaving 8 bases between. Looked up from germline, CDR1 is MNHEY and CDR2 is SMNVEV (reference sequence). There are 12 residues in the CDR3. The CDR3 sequence is CASSPGPYGYTF. In DNA, the CDR3 is TGTGCCAGCAGTCCAGGGCCCTATGGCTACACCTTC.

The chain combines TRBV18 with TRBJ1-2; a weak D match, TRBD1 (5 bases). CDR1 and CDR2 from the germline V gene are KGHSH and LQKENI. V dropped 4 bases and J dropped 1 base, with 10 bases sitting between them. The CDR3 spans 14 residues. CDR3 DNA sequence: TGTGCCAGCTCACAAGGGGACCGTAACTATGGCTACACCTTC. It specifies CASSQGDRNYGYTF.

The CDR3 region is CACARPQEKLFF. The CDR3 DNA reads TGTGCCTGCGCCCGGCCCCAGGAAAAACTGTTTTTT. The chain couples TRBV30 to TRBJ1-4; D is ambiguous. Trimming pared 6 bases from V and 8 bases from J, leaving 13 bases between. Germline assignment: CDR1 GTSNPN and CDR2 SVGIG (reference sequence). The CDR3 runs to 12 residues.

The J gene is TRBJ1-5, the V gene TRBV19, with TRBD1 as a possible D gene (5 bases). V was clipped by 0 bases and J by 0 bases, with 12 bases between them. This CDR3 contains 17 residues. Germline V gene lookup returns CDR1 LNHDA and CDR2 SQIVND (reference sequence). The CDR3 DNA is TGTGCCAGTAGTATAGAGGGGCCATCCGTTAGCAATCAGCCCCAGCATTTT. Amino acid sequence: CASSIEGPSVSNQPQHF.

The chain has TRBV30 and TRBJ2-5, with D perhaps TRBD1 (6 bases). The V gene's germline CDR1 is GTSNPN and CDR2 SVGIG (reference sequence). Trimming removed 0 bases at V and 1 base at J, with 9 bases between. CDR3 length: 14 amino acids. CDR3 loop: CAWSVGTLQETQYF. The CDR3 DNA reads TGTGCCTGGAGTGTAGGGACACTCCAAGAGACCCAGTACTTC.